This entry describes one T cell receptor (beta chain). The final CDR3 position lacks the conserved phenylalanine or tryptophan, pointing to a likely read error. No DNA is shown, since the ends of the CDR3 on it are uncertain; the CDR3 is the one TCRdb lists. This specimen comes from a study of blood T cell repertoires in COVID-19. The CDR3 length equals 9 residues, ends included. Germline loops: CDR1 SGHNT, CDR2 YENEEA. Only in-frame clones appear in the TCRdb table, and some are missing; sequencing was by immunoSEQ multiplex PCR. Of roughly 86,000 clones listed, about 80% were seen once; the top ten hold approximately 2%.

The chain links TRBV11-3 to TRBJ2-3; the table calls TRBD2, which could not be checked here. Sample: peripheral blood. This TCR was sampled from a woman in her 70s with acute or convalescent COVID-19. The CDR3 reads CASRYRLAS.